This TCR beta chain was sequenced in a study of blood T cells in healthy people across ages. The use of a sample-barcoded 5' primer and a J-beta primer mix characterized a second PCR of 7 to 11 cycles. TCRdb analysed the 5' RACE reads with MiXCR anew, one entry per CDR3 protein. The data show 800,000 or so distinct CDR3 sequences, roughly 25% seen once. CDR1 and CDR2 (germline): MNHEY, SVGEGT. V was clipped by 5 bases and J by 3 bases, with 7 bases between them. The CDR3 consists of 12 residues. The study recruited healthy Caucasian donors from Russia who were aged roughly 6 to 90. The data also belong to a second study, concerning T cells of mothers and their children.

The source of this sequence is a boy younger than 18 in good health. The rearrangement links TRBV6-2 or TRBV6-3 to TRBJ1-1; D is unresolved. The sequencing input was blood. Written as DNA, the CDR3 is TGTGCCAGCAGTCAGGCCTACACTGAAGCTTTCTTT. This encodes CASSQAYTEAFF.